This is a list of T cell receptor beta chains from one sample in a study of blood T cell repertoires in COVID-19. Measured with immunoSEQ multiplex PCR; TCRdb has only the in-frame clones, and not every one. The sample has approximately 70,000 clones; 91% are singletons. The specimen sequenced was peripheral blood. The receptors were gathered from a man between 50 and 59 years old with COVID-19, enrolled during active disease. The CDR3 runs from the conserved cysteine through the conserved F or W. D genes are given only for firm matches. Expanded clones are given a class, and other clones once, few, many or no size at all.

j_call d_call clone_size v_call cdr3_nt cdr3_aa
TRBJ2-1 NA NA TRBV11-3 TGTGCCAGCAGCTTAGGGCTAGCGCAGAACAATGAGCAGTTCTTC CASSLGLAQNNEQFF
TRBJ2-1 TRBD2 NA TRBV28 TGTGCCAGCAGTTTAACGGGACTAGTTAGTGAGCAGTTCTTC CASSLTGLVSEQFF
TRBJ1-1 NA NA TRBV6-4 TGTGCCAGCAGTGAGAGTCCCGTAAACACTGAAGCTTTCTTT CASSESPVNTEAFF
TRBJ1-5 NA NA TRBV7-6 TGTGCCAGCAGCCCCACAGGGAGGGATCAGCCCCAGCATTTT CASSPTGRDQPQHF
TRBJ1-2 TRBD1 NA TRBV7-9 TGTGCCAGCAGCTTACGGTCTGGGACAGGGGGCGGCTATGGCTACACCTTC CASSLRSGTGGGYGYTF
TRBJ1-4 TRBD1 once TRBV2 TGTGCCAGCAGCGCCACCGGGACAGGGGCCGAAAAACTGTTTTTT CASSATGTGAEKLFF
TRBJ2-5 NA once TRBV27 TGTGCCAGCAGTTCTCGGCGGGAAGAGACCCAGTACTTC CASSSRREETQYF
TRBJ2-1 NA few TRBV7-8 TGTGCCAGCAGCTTAGTTGGTAGAAGTGAGCAGTTCTTC CASSLVGRSEQFF
TRBJ2-1 NA NA TRBV9 TGTGCCAGCAGCGTAGAACATAGGCCCCATTCGGGTGGCAATGAGCAGTTCTTC CASSVEHRPHSGGNEQFF
TRBJ1-1 NA NA TRBV20-1 TGCAGTGCACCGAAGTCCGCAGGGTCTTTCTTT CSAPKSAGSFF
TRBJ2-5 TRBD1 NA TRBV3-1/TRBV3-2 TGTGCCAGCAGAGGGACAGGGGGAGAGACCCAGTACTTC CASRGTGGETQYF
TRBJ2-2 NA NA TRBV9 TGTGCCAGCAGCGTGGGAATCACCGGGACATCGAACACCGGGGAGCTGTTTTTT CASSVGITGTSNTGELFF
TRBJ2-5 TRBD1 NA TRBV18 TGTGCCAGCTCACCCGGGACAGGGGACCAAGAGACCCAGTACTTC CASSPGTGDQETQYF
TRBJ2-7 NA once TRBV3-1/TRBV3-2 TGTGCCAGCAGCCAAACCGTAGGGAACAGGGTGGGGGTTGGCTCCTACGAGCAGTACTTC CASSQTVGNRVGVGSYEQYF
TRBJ2-1 NA NA TRBV10-1 TGCGCCAGCAGTGAGGCAGGGGGGCTCAATGAGCAGTTCTTC CASSEAGGLNEQFF
TRBJ2-7 NA NA TRBV5-3 TGTGCCAGAAGCTTGGCGGACGAGCAGTACTTC CARSLADEQYF
TRBJ2-1 NA NA TRBV6-5 TGTGCCAGCGGGTCTAGTTTGATCGATGAGCAGTTCTTC CASGSSLIDEQFF
TRBJ2-7 TRBD2 NA TRBV27 TGTGCCAGCAGCCGCCTGGGAGGGAGCTCCTACGAGCAGTACTTC CASSRLGGSSYEQYF
TRBJ1-1 NA NA TRBV5-6 TGTGCCAGCAGCCGAGGTGGCGGGACTGAAGCTTTCTTT CASSRGGGTEAFF
TRBJ2-3 NA NA TRBV29-1 TGCAGCGTTGCAGAATTGAGTACGCAGTATTTT CSVAELSTQYF
TRBJ2-7 TRBD1 NA TRBV30 TGTGCCTGGTCTCCGGGACAGGGGGCTTTCGAGCAGTACTTC CAWSPGQGAFEQYF
TRBJ2-3 TRBD1 NA TRBV9 TGTGCCAGCAGTCCGCCGCGAGGGACAGGGGGTTCGGTAGATACGCAGTATTTT CASSPPRGTGGSVDTQYF
TRBJ1-1 TRBD1 NA TRBV11-2 TGTGCCAGCAGCTTACAGGGGGACACTGAAGCTTTCTTT CASSLQGDTEAFF
TRBJ2-5 TRBD2 NA TRBV7-8 TGTGCCAGCAGCTTAAGTAGACTAGCGGGGCGGGAGACCCAGTACTTC CASSLSRLAGRETQYF
TRBJ2-5 TRBD2 NA TRBV5-1 TGCGCCAGCAGCTTCATGGGCGGGAGTACACAAGAGACCCAGTACTTC CASSFMGGSTQETQYF
TRBJ2-7 NA NA TRBV9 TGTGCCAGCAGCGAGGGGGGGTCGGTCCCTGCCTACGAGCAGTACTTC CASSEGGSVPAYEQYF
TRBJ1-1 TRBD1 NA TRBV4-1 TGCGCCAGCAGCCAACTGACAGGGATTGAAGCTTTCTTT CASSQLTGIEAFF
TRBJ2-2 TRBD1 once TRBV19 TGTGCCAGTAGTATCAGGGGAGTGGGGACAGGGAAACATACCGGGGAGCTGTTTTTT CASSIRGVGTGKHTGELFF
TRBJ2-3 TRBD2 NA TRBV6-2/TRBV6-3 TGTGCCAGCAGTTACATAGCGGGAGACTTCACAGATACGCAGTATTTT CASSYIAGDFTDTQYF
TRBJ1-4 NA NA TRBV30 TGTGCCTGGAGTCGGGGGGATGCTAATGAAAAACTGTTTTTT CAWSRGDANEKLFF
TRBJ2-3 TRBD2 once TRBV30 TGTGCCTGGAGTAGACTAGCGGGAACCACAGATACGCAGTATTTT CAWSRLAGTTDTQYF